The rows below give T cell receptor beta chains drawn from one sample of a study of CXCR4 blockade with PD-1 therapy in pancreatic cancer. The table came from immunoSEQ multiplex PCR; TCRdb's copy has only in-frame clones and leaves some out. Of over 15,000 clones listed, over 60% were seen once; the top ten hold over 4.5%. Sequencing used tumor tissue. The receptor set was obtained from a human donor with pancreatic ductal adenocarcinoma. CDR3s include the opening cysteine and the closing phenylalanine or tryptophan. A D gene is named only where the DNA matches it firmly. Rows give clone size only sometimes, using once, few, many, or a class for an expanded clone.

d_call clone_size j_call v_call cdr3_nt cdr3_aa
TRBD2 NA TRBJ2-1 TRBV19 TGTGCCAGTAGTCCGGGGGGGGCTAGGAGAAATGAGCAGTTCTTC CASSPGGARRNEQFF
TRBD1 NA TRBJ2-1 TRBV29-1 TGCAGCGTTGAAGGAACAGAGCAGGGGGCTGTTACGGGGAATGAGCAGTTCTTC CSVEGTEQGAVTGNEQFF
TRBD1 NA TRBJ2-1 TRBV19 TGTGCCAGTAGTATAGATCTCACACAGGGGGCGGGTAATGAGCAGTTCTTC CASSIDLTQGAGNEQFF
NA NA TRBJ1-1 TRBV19 TGTGCCAGTAGTATCCACCCCGGGGTACCCACACCCAACACTGAAGCTTTCTTT CASSIHPGVPTPNTEAFF
NA NA TRBJ1-5 TRBV16 TGTGCCAGCAGCCAATCGGGGCAGGCCAATCAGCCCCAGCATTTT CASSQSGQANQPQHF
NA NA TRBJ2-7 TRBV19 TGTGCCAGTAGTATAGGCCCACACGAGCAGTACTTC CASSIGPHEQYF
NA NA TRBJ2-3 TRBV29-1 TGCAGCGTTAGTTCAGGGCCGGCAGATACGCAGTATTTT CSVSSGPADTQYF
NA medium-sized TRBJ1-1 TRBV19 TGTGCCAGTAAGGTTGGGAACACTGAAGCTTTCTTT CASKVGNTEAFF
NA NA TRBJ2-1 TRBV19 TGTGCCAGTCTTGGCGGCGGGTATGGCTCCTACAATGAGCAGTTCTTC CASLGGGYGSYNEQFF
NA NA TRBJ1-5 TRBV2 TGTGCCAGCTGGATGGGGGGAAATCAGCCCCAGCATTTT CASWMGGNQPQHF
NA medium-sized TRBJ2-1 TRBV1 NA CASSQAWASGAYNEQFF
TRBD1 NA TRBJ2-1 TRBV6-8 TGTGCCAGCAGTTACCCCGGGACAGGGACCTACAATGAGCAGTTCTTC CASSYPGTGTYNEQFF
NA NA TRBJ2-2 TRBV19 TGTGCCAGTAGCCCTGACAGCTGGCGGTCGCTGTTTTTT CASSPDSWRSLFF
NA NA TRBJ2-1 TRBV29-1 TGCAGCGTTCTATACAGAGTCCCCAATGAGCAGTTCTTC CSVLYRVPNEQFF
NA NA TRBJ2-5 TRBV28 TGTGCCAGCAGTCCTTCTATGGCTGGGGAGACCCAGTACTTC CASSPSMAGETQYF
NA medium-sized TRBJ1-5 TRBV9 TGTGCCAGCAGGTTTGACCCTAGGAATCAGCCCCAGCATTTT CASRFDPRNQPQHF
TRBD1 NA TRBJ2-1 TRBV19 TGTGCCAGTAGTGCAACCGGGACAGGGTACTATGAGCAGTTCTTC CASSATGTGYYEQFF
TRBD1 NA TRBJ1-1 TRBV16 TGTGCCAGCAGTCCTCCCGGGACAGGGCGGACCGAAGCTTTCTTT CASSPPGTGRTEAFF
NA NA TRBJ2-7 TRBV19 TGTGCCTCAGACCAGGGGGGAGGCGAGCAGTACTTC CASDQGGGEQYF
TRBD1 NA TRBJ2-7 TRBV4-1 TGCGCCAGCAGCCAACCGACGGGACAGGCTGATTACGAGCAGTACTTC CASSQPTGQADYEQYF
NA few TRBJ2-1 TRBV9 TGTGCCAGCAGCGTAGACGACTACTCCTACAATGAGCAGTTCTTC CASSVDDYSYNEQFF
NA NA TRBJ2-7 TRBV9 TGTGCCAGCAGCGTACTGGCGGGAACCTCTACGAAGCAGTACTTC CASSVLAGTSTKQYF
NA NA TRBJ2-7 TRBV25-1 TGTGCCAGCAGTGACGCAATGTCCGGGTCCTACGAGCAGTACTTC CASSDAMSGSYEQYF
NA NA TRBJ1-1 TRBV28 TGTGCCAGCAGTCAACAGGGACCCAGGAACACTGAAGCTTTCTTT CASSQQGPRNTEAFF
NA once TRBJ2-3 TRBV11-3 TGTGCCAGCAGCTTAGTCCGGGGCTCGGATACGCAGTATTTT CASSLVRGSDTQYF
TRBD1 NA TRBJ1-5 TRBV29-1 TGCAGCGTTGATGAGGGGGCCAACCAGCCCCAGCATTTT CSVDEGANQPQHF
TRBD1 NA TRBJ2-6 TRBV5-1 TGCGCCAGCAGCTCCGGACAGGGGGCAAAAGGGGCCAACGTCCTGACTTTC CASSSGQGAKGANVLTF
NA NA TRBJ2-5 TRBV14 TGTGCCAGCAGCCGATCGAGGCCTATCTCGGAGACCCAGTACTTC CASSRSRPISETQYF
TRBD2 few TRBJ2-7 TRBV9 TGTGCCAGCAGTCCCGGGACTAGCTACGAGCAGTACTTC CASSPGTSYEQYF
NA NA TRBJ2-5 TRBV9 TGTGCCAGCAGCGTAGATCTGGGAGTTGAAGAGACCCAGTACTTC CASSVDLGVEETQYF
NA NA TRBJ1-1 TRBV19 TGTGCCAGTAGTAAAGCAGAGGGGAGGACTGAAGCTTTCTTT CASSKAEGRTEAFF
NA NA TRBJ1-1 TRBV29-1 TGCAGCGTTGACCGGACGGCGAACACTGAAGCTTTCTTT CSVDRTANTEAFF
TRBD2 few TRBJ2-3 TRBV6-7 TGTGCCAGCAGTGTCGTTCCATTTTCGGGGGGTACGCAGTATTTT CASSVVPFSGGTQYF
NA NA TRBJ2-5 TRBV6-8 TGTGCCAGCAGTTACTCGAATGTGGAGACCCAGTACTTC CASSYSNVETQYF
NA NA TRBJ2-1 TRBV6-8 TGTGCCAGCAGTTTCTCGCGTCTAGGATACAATGAGCAGTTCTTC CASSFSRLGYNEQFF
TRBD1 NA TRBJ1-6 TRBV19 TGTGCCAGTAGTATAGAGGGACAGGGGACCTCACTCCTCCACTTT CASSIEGQGTSLLHF
TRBD1 NA TRBJ1-2 TRBV29-1 TGCAGCGTTACAGGGGATAATTCTGGCTACACCTTC CSVTGDNSGYTF
TRBD2 many TRBJ2-1 TRBV11-3 TGTGCCAGCAGCTTAAGCGGGAGGGCCAATGAGCAGTTCTTC CASSLSGRANEQFF
NA NA TRBJ1-1 TRBV28 TGTGCCAGCAGTCCACCGGGACCGGGGAACACTGAAGCTTTCTTT CASSPPGPGNTEAFF
NA NA TRBJ2-1 TRBV30 TGTGCCTGGAGTCGTAGGGGAGTACCGCGCTACAATGAGCAGTTCTTC CAWSRRGVPRYNEQFF